A single sample is the source of the 29 T cell receptor beta chains below, sequenced in a study of T-cell reconstitution after alpha-beta-depleted transplantation in children. The TCRbeta library was prepared with unique molecular identifiers. TCRdb re-called the PCR reads with MiXCR, one entry per CDR3 protein. The sample has 490,000 or so distinct CDR3 sequences, 12% seen once. The source was PBMCs from the stem cell graft donor, collected from the stem cell graft. These receptors all come from a human donor who donated a stem cell graft to a child with combined immunodeficiency.

This clonotype was counted between two and nine times. The chain uses TRBV7-2 and TRBJ2-1; D is possibly TRBD1 (5 bases). V was clipped by 3 bases and J by 2 bases, with 8 bases between them. Germline V gives CDR1 SGHTA, CDR2 FQGNSA. This CDR3 region has 14 residues. The CDR3 is CASSLADTYNEQFF. In DNA, the CDR3 is TGTGCCAGCAGCTTGGCGGACACCTACAATGAGCAGTTCTTC.

This clonotype has only a few counts. The chain links TRBV7-6 to TRBJ2-7; D gene ambiguous. The germline V gene encodes CDR1 SGHVS and CDR2 FNYEAQ. The CDR3 runs 12 residues. V gave up 0 bases and J gave up 5 bases, with 5 bases separating them. The CDR3 coding sequence is TGTGCCAGCAGCTTAGCGAAAAACGAGCAGTACTTC. Translation gives CASSLAKNEQYF.

This clonotype was counted only a few times. The V and J genes are TRBV9 and TRBJ2-5, with D perhaps TRBD2 (7 bases). Trimming stripped 4 bases from V and 4 bases from J, with 14 bases between. This CDR3 is 14 amino acids long. In germline, CDR1 is SGDLS, CDR2 YYNGEE. The CDR3 DNA sequence: TGTGCCAGCAGCCCCATAGGGGGGGCAGAGACCCAGTACTTC. Protein sequence: CASSPIGGAETQYF. The full variable domain, completed using reference TRBV9 and TRBJ2-5, is DSGVTQTPKHLITATGQRVTLRCSPRSGDLSVYWYQQSLDQGLQFLIQYYNGEERAKGNILERFSAQQFPDLHSELNLSSLELGDSALYFCASSPIGGAETQYFGPGTRLLVL.

This clonotype was observed a handful of times. This chain uses TRBV3-1 with TRBJ1-5; D call uncertain. Trimming left V 1 base short and J 7 bases short, with 5 bases between. Per germline, CDR1 LGHDT and CDR2 YNNKEL (reference sequence). The CDR3 is 12 amino acids. CDR3 nucleotides: TGTGCCAGCAGCCAAGTAGGACAGCCCCAGCATTTT. Protein product: CASSQVGQPQHF.

This chain uses TRBV6-1 with TRBJ1-6; D possibly corresponds to TRBD1 (6 bases). Germline lookup yields CDR1 MNHNS and CDR2 SASEGT. Trimming removed 8 bases at V and 6 bases at J, with 17 bases between. This CDR3 has 15 amino acids. Here the CDR3 reads CASEGGGGSNSPLHF. DNA for the CDR3: TGTGCCAGCGAGGGGGGAGGGGGGAGTAATTCACCCCTCCACTTT.

The chain has TRBV10-3 and TRBJ2-3; 7 nucleotides match TRBD1. V shed 7 bases, J shed 0 bases, and the junction held 10 bases outside the gene matches. Germline CDR1 reads ENHRY; CDR2 reads SYGVKD. This CDR3 is 16 amino acids long. In nucleotides, the CDR3 is TGTGCCATCACCCCCCAGGGGGTCCGGAGCACAGATACGCAGTATTTT. This codes for CAITPQGVRSTDTQYF.

This clonotype was picked up many times. The chain links TRBV10-3 to TRBJ2-2; D may be TRBD1 or TRBD2 (5 bases each). CDR1 and CDR2 from the germline V gene are ENHRY and SYGVKD. CDR3 length equals 17 residues. V gave up 2 bases and J gave up 1 base, with 14 bases separating them. DNA for the CDR3: TGTGCCATCAGTGAGCTCGGCAGGGCGGGGAACACCGGGGAGCTGTTTTTT. Protein sequence: CAISELGRAGNTGELFF.

This clonotype was observed a handful of times. This chain uses TRBV29-1 with TRBJ2-2; D gene uncertain. V was cut by 1 base and J by 3 bases, with 3 bases left in between. This CDR3 spans 12 amino acids. Germline loops: CDR1 SQVTM, CDR2 ANQGSEA. The CDR3 DNA is TGCAGCGTTGAAGCTCACACCGGGGAGCTGTTTTTT. Translating it yields CSVEAHTGELFF.

The chain joins TRBV6-2 or TRBV6-3 to TRBJ2-3, with a tentative D call TRBD1 (6 bases). There are 17 residues in the CDR3. Between the trimmed V and J ends, which lost 2 bases and 6 bases, there was a span of 21 bases. The germline CDR1 and CDR2 sequences are MNHEY and SVGEGT. The CDR3 region is CASSYRQGSVIVDTQYF. The CDR3 DNA reads as TGTGCCAGCAGTTACCGGCAGGGGTCCGTAATTGTTGATACGCAGTATTTT.

The V call is TRBV6-2 or TRBV6-3, the J call TRBJ1-1, with D possibly matching TRBD1 (6 bases). The V gene's germline CDR1 is MNHEY and CDR2 SVGEGT. This CDR3 comprises 17 residues. The V end was cut by 0 bases, the J end by 5 bases, with 19 bases between. The CDR3 DNA reads as TGTGCCAGCAGTTACTCGATGTTGGGCAGGGGTGGGACTGAAGCTTTCTTT. Amino acids: CASSYSMLGRGGTEAFF.

The rearrangement joins TRBV11-2 to TRBJ2-6; possibly TRBD1 or TRBD2 for D (5 bases each). In germline, CDR1 is SGHAT, CDR2 FQNNGV. The CDR3 runs to 15 residues. Trimming removed 4 bases at V and 2 bases at J, with 9 bases between. CDR3 sequence: CASSSRGAGANVLTF. CDR3 coding DNA: TGTGCCAGCAGCTCCCGAGGGGCTGGGGCCAACGTCCTGACTTTC.

This clonotype was detected ten times or more. The chain couples TRBV12-3 or TRBV12-4 to TRBJ2-4; a weak D match, TRBD1 (6 bases). V was cut by 6 bases and J by 0 bases, with 18 bases left in between. CDR3 size: 17 residues. CDR3 bases: TGTGCCAGCAGCCTCCCTGATGGACAGACAGCCAAAAACATTCAGTACTTC. Translating it yields CASSLPDGQTAKNIQYF.

This clonotype was counted between two and nine times. The genes are TRBV4-3 and TRBJ1-5; D is undetermined. CDR3 size: 13 residues. Germline V gene lookup returns CDR1 LGHNA and CDR2 YSLEER. V was clipped by 0 bases and J by 4 bases, with 4 bases between them. CDR3 bases: TGCGCCAGCAGCCAAGATACAAATCAGCCCCAGCATTTT. As protein: CASSQDTNQPQHF.

V gene TRBV6-1 combines with J gene TRBJ2-7; D is ambiguous. Deletions cut 6 bases from V and 0 bases from J, with 15 bases between. The CDR3 has 15 residues. Germline V gene sequence: CDR1 MNHNS, CDR2 SASEGT. The chain's CDR3 is CASRRRNKSSYEQYF. CDR3 sequence (DNA): TGTGCCAGCAGACGCCGGAACAAAAGCTCCTACGAGCAGTACTTC.

V usage is TRBV15 and J usage is TRBJ2-2; the match to TRBD1 covers 9 bases. Trimming at V came to 6 bases and at J to 3 bases, leaving 11 bases not matched to a gene. This CDR3 spans 17 amino acids. CDR1 is LNHNV, CDR2 YYDKDF, per germline (reference sequence). CDR3 coding DNA: TGTGCCACCAGAACACGGGACAGGGAGTCCCACACCGGGGAGCTGTTTTTT. It specifies CATRTRDRESHTGELFF.

This clonotype was picked up a small number of times. This chain joins TRBV4-1 and TRBJ2-1; D is possibly TRBD2 (5 bases). V shed 2 bases and J shed 10 bases, with 12 bases lying between them. CDR3 size: 13 residues. Germline loops: CDR1 MGHRA, CDR2 YSYEKL. This chain's CDR3 is CASSQTLAWEQFF. The CDR3 nucleotides are TGCGCCAGCAGCCAAACTCTAGCTTGGGAGCAGTTCTTC.

The sample holds one count of this clonotype. The rearrangement joins TRBV27 to TRBJ2-4, with TRBD1 matching over 8 bases. Looked up from germline, CDR1 is MNHEY and CDR2 is SMNVEV (reference sequence). This CDR3 has 13 residues. V lost 11 bases to trimming and J lost 1 base; unmatched junction nucleotides: 4. The DNA of the CDR3 is TGTGCCTCAGGGGGCTCCGCCAAAAACATTCAGTACTTC. Translating it yields CASGGSAKNIQYF.

This rearrangement joins TRBV20-1 to TRBJ2-2, with 7 nucleotides matching TRBD2. Germline CDR1 DFQATT, CDR2 SNEGSKA (reference sequence). V dropped 3 bases and J dropped 5; count of bases not matched to a gene: 9. The CDR3 is 15 residues long. CDR3 in amino acids: CSASPGTISTGELFF. The DNA of the CDR3 is TGCAGTGCTAGCCCCGGGACTATCAGTACCGGGGAGCTGTTTTTT.

The gene calls are TRBV5-6 and TRBJ2-5; D assignment may be TRBD1 or TRBD2 (6 bases each). This CDR3 spans 14 amino acids. V lost 1 base and J 5 bases, leaving 12 bases between the germline ends. Germline V gives CDR1 SGHDT, CDR2 YYEEEE. CDR3 sequence: CASSLMGGWETQYF. CDR3 in DNA: TGTGCCAGCAGCTTGATGGGGGGCTGGGAGACCCAGTACTTC.

In its sample, this clonotype was seen a few times. The chain recombines TRBV20-1 with TRBJ2-5, with D uncertain. Trimming pared 7 bases from V and 3 bases from J, leaving 12 bases between. The germline V gene encodes CDR1 DFQATT and CDR2 SNEGSKA (reference sequence). The CDR3 length is 12 residues. In nucleotides, the CDR3 is TGCAGTGTTGGCCGGTGGGAAGAGACCCAGTACTTC. This gives the protein CSVGRWEETQYF.

This clonotype was seen a few times. V usage is TRBV7-8 and J usage is TRBJ1-5; D unresolved. The V end was cut by 5 bases, the J end by 1 base, with 15 bases between. This CDR3 comprises 16 residues. Germline CDR1 is SGHVS and CDR2 is FQNEAQ. CDR3 residues: CASSPGGGVSNQPQHF. The CDR3 DNA reads as TGTGCCAGCAGCCCAGGTGGCGGGGTCAGCAATCAGCCCCAGCATTTT.

The chain carries TRBV6-2 or TRBV6-3 and TRBJ2-7; 9 bases are shared with TRBD2. Trimming removed 0 bases from V and 3 bases from J; junction bases left unmatched: 15. Germline values: CDR1 MNHEY, CDR2 SVGEGT. CDR3 length equals 19 residues. The CDR3 here is CASSYSRSTVLAGVYEQYF. DNA for the CDR3: TGTGCCAGCAGTTACTCGAGGTCCACGGTATTAGCGGGAGTCTACGAGCAGTACTTC.

This clonotype was counted a few times. The J gene is TRBJ2-3, the V gene TRBV7-9; D uncertain. Trimming cost V 5 bases and J 0 bases, with 12 bases left between them. This CDR3 is 15 amino acids long. Looked up from germline, CDR1 is SEHNR and CDR2 is FQNEAQ (reference sequence). The DNA of the CDR3 is TGTGCCAGCAGCCATTTTAGCCGTAGCACAGATACGCAGTATTTT. Residues: CASSHFSRSTDTQYF.

This clonotype appeared many times. This chain joins TRBV5-1 and TRBJ2-7, with no clear D. The germline gives CDR1 SGHRS, CDR2 YFSETQ. There are 16 residues in the CDR3. V was shortened by 4 bases and J by 6 bases, with 23 bases between the two germline ends. The CDR3 DNA is TGCGCCAGCAGCCCACCCGCTCAAGAGATCGCGTTCGAGCAGTACTTC. Translated, it gives CASSPPAQEIAFEQYF.

There are many counts of this clonotype. The genes are TRBV9 and TRBJ2-1; TRBD2 matches 9 bases. Germline CDR1 SGDLS, CDR2 YYNGEE. Trimming cost V 0 bases and J 6 bases; bases outside gene matches: 4. The length of the CDR3 is 15 residues. The CDR3, as DNA: TGTGCCAGCAGCGTAGGCGGGGGGGCCAGCAATGAGCAGTTCTTC. Protein: CASSVGGGASNEQFF.

This clonotype was seen a few times. The chain uses TRBV11-1 and TRBJ2-6, with D possibly matching TRBD2 (6 bases). Trimming removed 3 bases from V and 0 bases from J, with 15 bases in between. CDR3 size: 18 residues. Germline CDR1 and CDR2: SGHAT and FQDESV (reference sequence). CDR3 coding DNA: TGTGCCAGCAGCTTTATCACCAGCGGGTTCTCTGGGGCCAACGTCCTGACTTTC. This codes for CASSFITSGFSGANVLTF. Supplemented by reference TRBV11-1 and TRBJ2-6, the full variable domain reads EAEVAQSPRYKITEKSQAVAFWCDPISGHATLYWYRQILGQGPELLVQFQDESVVDDSQLPKDRFSAERLKGVDSTLKIQPAELGDSAMYLCASSFITSGFSGANVLTFGAGSRLTVL.

The chain recombines TRBV5-1 with TRBJ2-3; tentatively, D is TRBD2 (6 bases). Germline V gene sequence: CDR1 SGHRS, CDR2 YFSETQ. This CDR3 is built from 17 residues. V lost 1 base to trimming and J lost 2 bases, with 17 bases between them. This CDR3 is CASSLFSLGGVTDTQYF. The CDR3 DNA reads as TGCGCCAGCAGCTTGTTCTCCCTCGGGGGAGTCACAGATACGCAGTATTTT.

This clonotype was seen more than once but under ten times. The genes are TRBV5-1 and TRBJ2-5; D not certain. There are 14 residues in the CDR3. In germline, CDR1 is SGHRS, CDR2 YFSETQ. Trimming cost V 0 bases and J 5 bases, with 11 bases left between them. The CDR3 here is CASSLVPGQETQYF. In nucleotides, the CDR3 is TGCGCCAGCAGCTTGGTTCCCGGGCAGGAGACCCAGTACTTC.

This clonotype was counted ten times or more. The chain employs TRBV4-3 and TRBJ2-7, with 7 bases identical to TRBD1. V dropped 0 bases and J dropped 2; count of bases not matched to a gene: 4. The CDR3 is made up of 15 amino acids. Germline assignment: CDR1 LGHNA and CDR2 YSLEER. CDR3 bases: TGCGCCAGCAGCCAAGAAACGGGACAGCCCTACGAGCAGTACTTC. Its translation: CASSQETGQPYEQYF.